These 2 T cell receptor beta chains came from one sample sequenced in a study of blood T cell repertoires in COVID-19. Profiling relied on immunoSEQ multiplex PCR, and the TCRdb table lists in-frame clones only, not all of them. The sample yields around 340,000 clones, approximately 91% seen once. The material sequenced was PBMCs or T cells enriched from blood (not recorded which). These TCRs come from a woman under 40 who had been exposed to COVID-19.

V is TRBV5-8 and J is TRBJ1-5; perhaps TRBD1 as D (6 bases). The CDR3 runs to 16 residues. The germline V and J ends were trimmed by 1 base and 5 bases, with 16 bases remaining between them. CDR1 SGHTS and CDR2 YDEGEE come from the germline V gene. The CDR3 DNA sequence: TGTGCCAGCAGCTTGCGCTACAGGGTGGGACATCAGCCCCAGCATTTT. This sequence encodes CASSLRYRVGHQPQHF.

Regarding this clone: The same CDR3 arises from other DNA sequences in this sample as well. The chain uses TRBV28 and TRBJ1-2; 9 bases align to TRBD1. The CDR3 has 13 amino acids. The V and J ends lost 4 bases and 8 bases, in that order; junction bases with no gene match: 5. Germline-derived CDR1 and CDR2 are MDHEN and SYDVKM. CDR3 loop: CASSSGQGYGYTF. The CDR3 DNA follows: TGTGCCAGCAGTTCGGGACAGGGCTACGGCTACACCTTC.